The present entry profiles one T cell receptor beta chain with its context. Its antigen target is currently unknown. Within one base of it there is no much larger clone, and no base qualities were kept. Donors were healthy HIV-negative adults with no recently reported acute infections or vaccinations. Only Caucasian adults living in Nashville, Tennessee, USA were represented among the donors. CD4+ T cells were enriched by magnetic negative selection, after which naive cells were positively selected on CD45RA and the negative fraction was taken as the memory subset. Blood was collected by leukapheresis, and PBMCs were isolated by Ficoll-Histopaque density gradient centrifugation and then cryopreserved in liquid nitrogen vapor phase. Analytical flow cytometry was used to check the purity and quantity of every magnetically sorted T cell population. Genomic DNA was isolated from each sorted fraction and quantified by UV absorbance on a Nanodrop 2000c.

This sample was taken from a study of shared clonotypes between healthy human individuals (dated by TCRdb to the early 2020s). Describing the broader study: A couple of women and a few men aged 18 to 49 years were included in the cohort. Each donor's leukapheresis produced roughly between about 0.9 and 9.5 billion PBMCs. Libraries were prepared and TCR repertoires were sequenced by different laboratories using diverse techniques, in order to increase sequencing depth and limit assay-specific biases. To estimate repertoire size and how much clonotype sharing occurs between individuals, the study deeply sequenced the blood TCR repertoires of about five healthy adults. Per donor, three plates each were used for CD4 naive and CD4 memory, two for CD8 naive, and one for CD8 memory.

TCR CDR3 regions were amplified from genomic DNA by multiplex PCR using the deep immunoSEQ assay. Extracted genomic DNA from each cell subset was distributed evenly across all wells of several immunoSEQ 96-well plates, and each plate was treated as a replicate. For sorted subsets, roughly 200 ng of genomic DNA, equivalent to roughly 30,000 T cell genomes, went into each replicate PCR. The purified libraries were quantified using a Qubit 3.0 fluorometer, sized with a Bioanalyzer 2100, and then quantified again using the KAPA Library Quantification kit. Each immunoSEQ 96-well plate was sequenced on its own single-read 150-cycle Illumina NextSeq 550 flow cell. The paper's data handling went like this. Because the immunoSEQ output included only junctional sequences and no quality scores, the filtering could not be the same as the filtering used for full-length reads. To assign V/J genes and CDR3, sequences were annotated using PyIR, a Python wrapper for IgBLAST v1.9, with IMGT germline references. Reads were filtered out if the reads had weak V/J assignments (E-value above 1e-6), no CDR3, stop codons, out-of-frame junctions, or ambiguous translated residues. V3J clonotypes were defined as sequences sharing the same inferred V gene, J gene, and CDR3 amino acid sequence. Percentage overlap between repertoires was calculated by dividing the number of shared unique clonotypes by the size of the smaller repertoire. Three approaches were used to assess repertoire richness: RTK rarefaction, the Chao1 estimator, and Recon v2.1 estimates of unobserved clonotypes. For all TCRbeta clonotypes obtained by the gDNA method from a few donors, generation probabilities were computed with OLGA. What TCRdb holds here is the immuneACCESS table cut down to in-frame rearrangements. Part of the clones is not present; checked against another copy, under half of the missing clones reflect an unresolved V gene, and the others are unexplained. D and trimming come from the DNA, and the V and J calls and clone size come from that table. Here the sample has about 670,000 clones; about 78% occur a single time. 1.8% of the sample belongs to the ten largest clones.

Overall study outcomes, separate from this receptor: Larger estimated clonotype richness was generally found for naive subsets than for memory subsets. Sampling was restricted to blood, and TCR repertoires in tissues likely differ from the TCR repertoires found in blood. The genetic and exposure-history diversity represented was limited by the small number of donors. Based on pairwise subsampling, the degree of clonotype sharing among donors was expected to be affected by sequencing depth. Clonotypes shared by all four sorted-subset donors showed higher generation probabilities than non-shared clonotypes. Across four donors, roughly 5.1% of naive CD4, roughly 3.8% of naive CD8, 2.3% of memory CD4, and 0.4% of memory CD8 clonotypes were shared. Incomplete sequencing was indicated by rarefaction of sorted-subset datasets, despite the large sequencing depth.

The clonotype comes from a woman in her 30s in good health. The sequencing input was memory CD4+ T cells sorted from blood. The cell subset or site label of this sample denotes: CD45RA-negative fraction.

The CDR3 region reads CASNRRDGSYEQYF. The DNA sequence is given as TGCGCCAGCAATCGCCGGGACGGATCCTACGAGCAGTACTTC. The V and J genes are TRBV10-2 and TRBJ2-7, with the D call tentatively TRBD1 or TRBD2, each fitting 5 bases. Trimming at the junction amounts to 7 bases on V and 1 base on J, and the germline ends lie 14 bases apart. The CDR3 spans 14 residues, from the cysteine through the phenylalanine. Just the 42-base CDR3 DNA is kept, in frame starting at base 1. The germline V gene yields WSHSY for CDR1 and SAAADI for CDR2.